The 27 T cell receptor beta chains below come from one sample, sequenced in a study of blood T cell repertoires in COVID-19. Some clones are missing from TCRdb's copy, which holds only in-frame ones; the method was immunoSEQ multiplex PCR. The table shows 150,000 to 200,000 clones, with 80% to 85% occurring only once. The sample taken for sequencing was peripheral blood. All receptors come from a human donor with acute or convalescent COVID-19. The donor label of this sample is uncertain.

In nucleotides, the CDR3 is TGTGCCAGCAGCTATGGTAGCGGAGCTCCTTCCGAGCAGTACTTC. Its protein product is CASSYGSGAPSEQYF. This rearrangement joins TRBV27 to TRBJ2-7, with TRBD2 as a possible D gene (6 bases). V dropped 6 bases and J dropped 6 bases, with 21 bases sitting between them. Germline loops: CDR1 MNHEY, CDR2 SMNVEV (reference sequence). This CDR3 has 15 amino acids.

The chain employs TRBV7-6 and TRBJ1-3; 9 nucleotides match TRBD1. From germline, CDR1 is SGHVS and CDR2 FNYEAQ. The J segment lost 4 bases and the V segment lost 5 bases, leaving 12 bases of the junction unmatched. The CDR3 consists of 17 residues. CDR3 in amino acids: CASSPNTGQGRGNTIYF. The CDR3 bases are TGTGCCAGCAGCCCCAATACGGGACAGGGAAGGGGAAACACCATATATTTT. The variable domain in full, with the rest retrieved from reference TRBV7-6 and TRBJ1-3, is GAGVSQSPRYKVTKRGQDVALRCDPISGHVSLYWYRQALGQGPEFLTYFNYEAQQDKSGLPNDRFSAERPEGSISTLTIQRTEQRDSAMYRCASSPNTGQGRGNTIYFGEGSWLTVV.

This sequence joins TRBV5-1 and TRBJ2-7, with D perhaps TRBD1 (6 bases). Trimming pared 4 bases from V and 3 bases from J, leaving 14 bases between. The CDR3 runs to 14 residues. Per the germline V gene, CDR1 is SGHRS and CDR2 is YFSETQ. CDR3 loop: CASSLTGSGYEQYF. The CDR3, as DNA: TGCGCCAGCAGCCTGACAGGAAGCGGCTACGAGCAGTACTTC.

This chain uses TRBV27 with TRBJ2-5, with 11 bases fitting TRBD2. This CDR3 has 16 amino acids. Germline V gene sequence: CDR1 MNHEY, CDR2 SMNVEV (reference sequence). V lost 6 bases, J lost 0 bases, and 6 bases stayed unmatched. The CDR3 sequence: CASSKASGGYQETQYF. CDR3 sequence (DNA): TGTGCCAGCAGCAAAGCTAGCGGGGGGTACCAAGAGACCCAGTACTTC.

This clone was observed a single time. V usage is TRBV5-1 and J usage is TRBJ2-2, with 7 bases that match TRBD2. Germline V gene sequence: CDR1 SGHRS, CDR2 YFSETQ. The CDR3 is made up of 17 amino acids. V shed 4 bases and J 2 bases; nucleotides not matched to a gene: 11. CDR3 amino acids: CASSPVGRGSNTGELFF. For the CDR3, the DNA is TGCGCCAGCAGCCCGGTGGGGAGGGGAAGTAACACCGGGGAGCTGTTTTTT.

The rearrangement joins TRBV30 to TRBJ1-4, with 7 bases identical to TRBD1. From germline, CDR1 is GTSNPN and CDR2 SVGIG (reference sequence). J lost 4 bases, V lost 3 bases, and 8 bases had no gene match. The CDR3 consists of 15 residues. The CDR3 spells CAWSPTGTVNEKLFF. In DNA, the CDR3 is TGTGCCTGGAGCCCCACCGGGACAGTTAATGAAAAACTGTTTTTT.

This sequence joins TRBV3-1 (or the pseudogene TRBV3-2) and TRBJ1-1; 7 positions agree with TRBD1. With 1 base clipped from V and 8 bases from J, the junction kept 7 bases outside the gene matches. CDR1 is LGHDT and CDR2 is YNNKEL in the germline V gene (reference sequence). The CDR3 is made up of 14 amino acids. Written as DNA, the CDR3 is TGTGCCAGCAGCCAAGGTGGGACAGCCGGAGAAGCTTTCTTT. Its protein product is CASSQGGTAGEAFF.

The chain recombines TRBV6-6 with TRBJ2-7; 10 bases line up with TRBD1. V was clipped by 5 bases and J by 3 bases; unmatched bases: 16. Germline V gives CDR1 MNHNY, CDR2 SVGAGI (reference sequence). The CDR3 runs 18 residues. CDR3 DNA sequence: TGTGCCAGCAGTCGCCAGACCGTGGGACAGGGGAGGGGCTACGAGCAGTACTTC. It specifies CASSRQTVGQGRGYEQYF.

This rearrangement joins TRBV6-1 to TRBJ1-5; D is perhaps TRBD1 (5 bases). Germline V gene data show CDR1 as MNHNS and CDR2 as SASEGT. Trimming removed 2 bases from V and 10 bases from J, with 15 bases in between. The CDR3 length is 14 residues. The CDR3 nucleotides are TGTGCCAGCAGTGAAAGACAGCTAGTGAGCCCCCAGCATTTT. Its translation is CASSERQLVSPQHF.

This clone has only a few counts. The genes are TRBV7-2 and TRBJ2-1; 9 bases fit TRBD2. The CDR3 has 16 amino acids. Per the germline V gene, CDR1 is SGHTA and CDR2 is FQGNSA. Trimming took 0 bases from V and 9 from J; bases not matched to a gene: 9. The CDR3 region has the DNA TGTGCCAGCAGCTTAGCGAGGGTCTTAGCGGGAGTTGAGCAGTTCTTC. Translated: CASSLARVLAGVEQFF.

The chain carries TRBV18 and TRBJ2-7; 10 bases are a match to TRBD2. CDR3 length equals 15 residues. Germline CDR1 is KGHSH and CDR2 is LQKENI. The J segment lost 0 bases and the V segment lost 1 base, leaving 0 bases of the junction unmatched. The CDR3 loop is CASSPRTSGSYEQYF. In nucleotides, the CDR3 is TGTGCCAGCTCACCACGGACTAGCGGCTCCTACGAGCAGTACTTC.

This sequence joins TRBV10-1 and TRBJ2-3; 7 bases fit TRBD1. This CDR3 has 14 residues. Germline V gene lookup returns CDR1 WNHNN and CDR2 SYGVQD (reference sequence). The V and J ends lost 2 bases and 7 bases, in that order; junction bases with no gene match: 6. CDR3 region: CASSETGTENTQYF. In DNA, the CDR3 is TGCGCCAGCAGTGAGACGGGGACAGAGAATACGCAGTATTTT.

The gene calls are TRBV2 and TRBJ2-1, with D possibly TRBD1 on 5 matching bases. Germline lookup yields CDR1 SNHLY and CDR2 FYNNEI. This CDR3 contains 15 residues. V was cut by 5 bases and J by 1 base, with 12 bases left in between. CDR3 amino acids: CASSPRVVSYNEQFF. As DNA, the CDR3 is TGTGCCAGCAGTCCCAGGGTCGTTTCCTACAATGAGCAGTTCTTC. The variable domain in full, completed from reference TRBV2 and TRBJ2-1, reads EPEVTQTPSHQVTQMGQEVILRCVPISNHLYFYWYRQILGQKVEFLVSFYNNEISEKSEIFDDQFSVERPDGSNFTLKIRSTKLEDSAMYFCASSPRVVSYNEQFFGPGTRLTVL.

V gene TRBV29-1 combines with J gene TRBJ1-2; TRBD1 agrees at 7 bases. Germline V gene lookup returns CDR1 SQVTM and CDR2 ANQGSEA. The V gene end was trimmed by 7 bases and the J gene end by 1 base; junction bases not matched to a gene: 15. The CDR3 runs 16 residues. CDR3 in DNA: TGCAGCGGCGCACTCGGACAGGCAAAAAGTAACTATGGCTACACCTTC. The encoded protein is CSGALGQAKSNYGYTF.

V usage is TRBV29-1 and J usage is TRBJ1-1; D not certain. V lost 4 bases and J lost 1, with 13 bases in between. The CDR3 runs 14 residues. The germline gives CDR1 SQVTM, CDR2 ANQGSEA. The CDR3, as DNA: TGCAGCGTTGCACCTTTAACATCGAACACTGAAGCTTTCTTT. Its protein is CSVAPLTSNTEAFF.

The chain combines TRBV7-3 with TRBJ2-1; D is possibly TRBD1 (5 bases). The CDR3 consists of 12 residues. V lost 4 bases and J 16 bases, leaving 17 bases between the germline ends. Germline values: CDR1 SGHTA, CDR2 FQGTGA. This CDR3 is CASSSPLRVKFF. CDR3 coding DNA: TGTGCCAGCAGCTCTCCACTCAGGGTAAAATTCTTC.

The chain has TRBV5-1 and TRBJ1-1, with TRBD1 as a possible D gene (6 bases). CDR3 size: 15 residues. V was cut by 8 bases and J by 1 base, with 18 bases left in between. In germline, CDR1 is SGHRS, CDR2 YFSETQ. CDR3 sequence: CASYPGQTPNTEAFF. Written as DNA, the CDR3 is TGCGCCAGTTACCCGGGACAAACTCCGAACACTGAAGCTTTCTTT.

The V call is TRBV7-9, the J call TRBJ2-1; D is possibly TRBD1 (6 bases). Germline values: CDR1 SEHNR, CDR2 FQNEAQ (reference sequence). CDR3 length: 15 residues. V lost 5 bases and J 0 bases, leaving 11 bases between the germline ends. CDR3 region: CASSTTGSSYNEQFF. DNA of the CDR3: TGTGCCAGCAGCACCACAGGGAGCTCCTACAATGAGCAGTTCTTC.

V and J are TRBV3-1 (or the pseudogene TRBV3-2) and TRBJ2-5, with 11 bases matching TRBD2. CDR1 is LGHDT and CDR2 is YNNKEL in the germline V gene (reference sequence). The CDR3 has 14 amino acids. Trimming took 1 base from V and 9 from J; bases not matched to a gene: 4. This CDR3 reads CASSQGGSGRAQYF. CDR3 in DNA: TGTGCCAGCAGCCAAGGTGGTAGCGGGAGGGCCCAGTACTTC.

The chain employs TRBV9 and TRBJ1-2, with no clear D. The CDR3 loop spans 11 amino acids. V gave up 4 bases and J gave up 7 bases, with 8 bases separating them. Germline V gives CDR1 SGDLS, CDR2 YYNGEE. The CDR3 is CASSTGFGYTF. In DNA form, the CDR3 reads TGTGCCAGCAGCACGGGTTTTGGCTACACCTTC.

The gene calls are TRBV10-1 and TRBJ1-5, with 7 bases aligning to TRBD1. Looked up from germline, CDR1 is WNHNN and CDR2 is SYGVQD (reference sequence). This CDR3 spans 17 amino acids. Trimming took 3 bases from V and 6 from J; bases not matched to a gene: 14. This CDR3 is CASSDFSDRDKIQPQHF. Here the CDR3 DNA reads TGCGCCAGCAGTGATTTTTCTGACAGGGATAAGATTCAGCCCCAGCATTTT.

The sample holds a few counts of this clone. This chain joins TRBV4-1 and TRBJ2-1; 8 bases are shared with TRBD2. CDR3 length: 14 amino acids. V dropped 4 bases and J dropped 10; count of bases not matched to a gene: 9. Germline CDR1 is MGHRA and CDR2 is YSYEKL. CDR3 residues: CASSPSGLVWEQFF. CDR3 nucleotides: TGCGCCAGCAGCCCCTCGGGACTAGTGTGGGAGCAGTTCTTC.

This rearrangement joins TRBV28 to TRBJ2-7; 9 nucleotides match TRBD2. V gave up 6 bases and J gave up 4 bases; unmatched junction bases: 7. Germline V lookup: CDR1 MDHEN, CDR2 SYDVKM. The CDR3 has 14 residues. The CDR3 reads CASSGLATFYEQYF. DNA for the CDR3: TGTGCCAGCAGCGGACTAGCGACTTTTTACGAGCAGTACTTC.

The chain recombines TRBV7-2 with TRBJ2-1, with 11 bases that match TRBD2. This CDR3 is built from 15 residues. V was clipped by 0 bases and J by 6 bases; unmatched bases: 1. Germline assignment: CDR1 SGHTA and CDR2 FQGNSA. The CDR3 nucleotides are TGTGCCAGCAGCTTAGCAACTAGCGGGGGCAATGAGCAGTTCTTC. Its protein is CASSLATSGGNEQFF. Full variable domain (missing parts from reference TRBV7-2 and TRBJ2-1): GAGVSQSPSNKVTEKGKDVELRCDPISGHTALYWYRQSLGQGLEFLIYFQGNSAPDKSGLPSDRFSAERTGGSVSTLTIQRTQQEDSAVYLCASSLATSGGNEQFFGPGTRLTVL.

This clone was seen only once. The CDR3 region has the DNA TGTGCCAGCAGCTTGGGCAGGTTGACAACTAATGAAAAACTGTTTTTT. This codes for CASSLGRLTTNEKLFF. The rearrangement links TRBV5-8 to TRBJ1-4; D is uncertain. The V gene lost 0 bases and the J gene lost 0 bases, with 9 bases spanning the gap. The CDR3 extends over 16 amino acids. The germline V gene has CDR1 SGHTS and CDR2 YDEGEE.

The table lists this clone with a few counts. The chain is built from TRBV27 and TRBJ1-4, with D hard to call. The V end lost 6 bases, the J end lost 3 bases, and 14 bases lay between the germline ends. This CDR3 contains 15 residues. Germline CDR1 and CDR2: MNHEY and SMNVEV (reference sequence). In DNA, the CDR3 is TGTGCCAGCAGCCCCCGACCGGCGGCTAATGAAAAACTGTTTTTT. It encodes CASSPRPAANEKLFF.

V usage is TRBV11-1 and J usage is TRBJ2-1, with 13 bases identical to TRBD2. Germline V CDR1 and CDR2: SGHAT, FQDESV (reference sequence). V dropped 4 bases and J dropped 6; count of bases not matched to a gene: 6. The CDR3 sequence is 16 residues long. The CDR3 coding sequence is TGTGCCAGCAGCTCCCGACTAGCGGGAGGTGTCAATGAGCAGTTCTTC. This codes for CASSSRLAGGVNEQFF. The variable domain in full, with the rest retrieved from reference TRBV11-1 and TRBJ2-1, is EAEVAQSPRYKITEKSQAVAFWCDPISGHATLYWYRQILGQGPELLVQFQDESVVDDSQLPKDRFSAERLKGVDSTLKIQPAELGDSAMYLCASSSRLAGGVNEQFFGPGTRLTVL.